This T cell receptor (beta chain) was sequenced for a study of blood T cell repertoires in COVID-19. Study in general: Acute and convalescent COVID-19 specimens originated in the United States, Italy and Spain.

The length of the CDR3 is 14 residues. CDR1 and CDR2 (germline): SGHDN, FVKESK. V lost 1 base, J lost 2 bases, and 7 bases lay in between. Repertoires were generated with immunoSEQ multiplex PCR, while TCRdb's copy carries only in-frame clones and drops some. The profile shows about 220,000 clones, approximately 90% of them singletons. Material: PBMCs or T cells enriched from blood (not recorded which). The receptor was derived from a woman aged 40 to 50 with acute COVID-19. This rearrangement joins TRBV14 to TRBJ2-3; D gene uncertain. The CDR3: CASSQVHSTDTQYF. Here the CDR3 DNA reads TGTGCCAGCAGCCAAGTCCATTCCACAGATACGCAGTATTTT.